The 10 T cell receptor beta chains presented below share a single source sample, sequenced in a study of human T cells and chemical hapten exposure. The time point is: pre-sensitization, week 0. Treatment noted: therapeutic diphenylcyclopropenone sensitization with weekly scalp DPC. MiXCR, applied by TCRdb to the RACE reads, yields one record per CDR3 protein. The sample records fewer than 140,000 distinct CDR3 sequences, less than 15% being singletons. Here the sequenced sample was whole blood, taken in connection with sensitization to the hapten diphenylcyclopropenone (DPC). Receptors originate from a woman aged 45-60 years with alopecia areata. Some clones in this sample may be carry-over from other donors' samples.

A remark on this clonotype: Possible read error: a much larger clone is one base away. The chain joins TRBV28 to TRBJ2-4, with a tentative D call TRBD1 (5 bases). The germline V gene has CDR1 MDHEN and CDR2 SYDVKM. This CDR3 is built from 14 residues. Trimming removed 6 bases from V and 8 bases from J, with 17 bases in between. The CDR3 reads CASRNTGLGDIQYF. In nucleotides, the CDR3 is TGTGCCAGCAGGAATACAGGTCTGGGCGACATTCAGTACTTC.

This clonotype was observed a few times. The chain recombines TRBV11-3 with TRBJ1-6, with a weak D call TRBD1 (5 bases). V lost 3 bases to trimming and J lost 6 bases, with 9 bases between them. CDR1 is SGHNT, CDR2 YENEEA, per germline. The length of the CDR3 is 14 residues. CDR3 DNA: TGTGCCAGCAGCTTGCAGGGTGGTAATTCACCCCTCCACTTT. It encodes CASSLQGGNSPLHF.

This clonotype was recorded at least ten times. The chain is built from TRBV11-2 and TRBJ1-1, with D perhaps TRBD1 (5 bases). Trimming removed 1 base from V and 5 bases from J, with 8 bases in between. CDR1 is SGHAT and CDR2 is FQNNGV in the germline V gene. The CDR3 consists of 13 residues. The CDR3 loop is CASSLGSGTEAFF. The CDR3 DNA follows: TGTGCCAGCAGCTTAGGGTCAGGGACTGAAGCTTTCTTT.

This clonotype was counted a few times. CDR3 sequence reads: CASSLVQGMYEQYF. The CDR3 DNA reads as TGCGCCAGCAGCTTGGTTCAGGGTATGTACGAGCAGTACTTC. J is TRBJ2-7 and V is TRBV5-1; D may be TRBD1 (5 bases). Germline assignment: CDR1 SGHRS and CDR2 YFSETQ. V was clipped by 0 bases and J by 4 bases, with 11 bases between them. There are 14 residues in the CDR3.

There are a few counts of this clonotype. The chain couples TRBV19 to TRBJ2-5, with D unresolved. The V gene's germline CDR1 is LNHDA and CDR2 SQIVND (reference sequence). This CDR3 is built from 13 residues. V lost 6 bases to trimming and J lost 2 bases, with 10 bases between them. The chain's CDR3 is CASRKDGQETQYF. The CDR3 region has the DNA TGTGCCAGTAGAAAGGACGGACAAGAGACCCAGTACTTC. Looking up the rest from reference TRBV19 and TRBJ2-5 gives the full variable domain: DGGITQSPKYLFRKEGQNVTLSCEQNLNHDAMYWYRQDPGQGLRLIYYSQIVNDFQKGDIAEGYSVSREKKESFPLTVTSAQKNPTAFYLCASRKDGQETQYFGPGTRLLVL.

This clonotype was seen only a few times. The J gene is TRBJ2-1, the V gene TRBV12-5; unclear D gene. The ends were cut back, 1 base at V and 9 bases at J, with 10 bases in the middle. The CDR3 runs 13 residues. CDR1 is LGHNT and CDR2 is FRNRAP in the germline V gene. In DNA, the CDR3 is TGTGCTAGTGGTTTGGAAATTGGTAGTGAGCAGTTCTTC. Translating it yields CASGLEIGSEQFF.

This clonotype appeared a few times. This chain links TRBV6-6 with TRBJ1-6, with 9 bases fitting TRBD1. Germline CDR1 and CDR2: MNHNY and SVGAGI (reference sequence). Trimming at V came to 5 bases and at J to 10 bases, leaving 6 bases not matched to a gene. The length of the CDR3 is 14 residues. In DNA form, the CDR3 reads TGTGCCAGCAGTCGGGACAGGGTGCAGTCACCCCTCCACTTT. Protein product: CASSRDRVQSPLHF.

This clonotype occurred a few times. V usage is TRBV11-2 and J usage is TRBJ2-7, with a possible D match to TRBD1 (6 bases). V was clipped by 3 bases and J by 7 bases, with 13 bases between them. The CDR3 sequence is 13 residues long. Germline V gene sequence: CDR1 SGHAT, CDR2 FQNNGV. The CDR3 spells CASSFEGVGEQYF. CDR3 bases: TGTGCCAGCAGCTTCGAGGGGGTTGGAGAGCAGTACTTC.

This clonotype has ten or more counts. The chain carries TRBV4-3 and TRBJ2-7; D is uncertain. V lost 1 base and J lost 3, with 7 bases in between. Germline V lookup: CDR1 LGHNA, CDR2 YSLEER. The CDR3 covers 13 residues. In DNA form, the CDR3 reads TGCGCCAGCAGCCAAGTACCGGGCTACGAGCAGTACTTC. Translated, it gives CASSQVPGYEQYF.

The V gene is TRBV11-2, the J gene TRBJ2-2, with TRBD2 matching over 9 bases. Per the germline V gene, CDR1 is SGHAT and CDR2 is FQNNGV. There are 17 residues in the CDR3. J was trimmed by 4 bases and V by 6 bases; bases with no gene match: 12. The CDR3 region has the DNA TGTGCCAGCAGTCCCGTGGCGGGAGGGCCGAGCACCGGGGAGCTGTTTTTT. Translating gives CASSPVAGGPSTGELFF.